Each of the 8 T cell receptor beta chains below was sequenced from the same sample in a study of blood T cell repertoires in COVID-19. Data came from immunoSEQ multiplex PCR; TCRdb stores just in-frame clones and leaves some out. The sample records around 140,000 clones, 88% being singletons. What was sequenced was peripheral blood. These receptors were obtained from a human donor in a cohort sampled during active COVID-19.

V gene TRBV20-1 combines with J gene TRBJ2-1; TRBD2 agrees at 11 bases. The CDR3 sequence is 16 residues long. V was clipped by 3 bases and J by 5 bases; unmatched bases: 9. Looked up from germline, CDR1 is DFQATT and CDR2 is SNEGSKA (reference sequence). The DNA for the CDR3 is TGCAGTGCTAGTGATAGCGGGGGGGCCTTCCACAATGAGCAGTTCTTC. Its protein is CSASDSGGAFHNEQFF.

The DNA for the CDR3 is TGTGCCAGCAGCCAAGATTCGGTAGAAGAGACCCAGTACTTC. Its translation: CASSQDSVEETQYF. The genes are TRBV4-2 and TRBJ2-5; unclear D gene. The V gene's germline CDR1 is LGHNA and CDR2 YNFKEQ. The CDR3 has 14 residues. Deletions cut 0 bases from V and 3 bases from J, with 8 bases between.

V usage is TRBV12-3 or TRBV12-4 and J usage is TRBJ1-2; 8 positions match TRBD1. The V gene end was trimmed by 6 bases and the J gene end by 5 bases; junction bases not matched to a gene: 2. This CDR3 is 12 amino acids long. CDR3 protein: CASRGTGYGYTF. The DNA of the CDR3 is TGTGCCAGCAGGGGGACAGGTTATGGCTACACCTTC.

The chain links TRBV27 to TRBJ1-6; TRBD1 is a possible D gene (5 bases). The ends were cut back, 5 bases at V and 8 bases at J, with 19 bases in the middle. Germline CDR1 is MNHEY and CDR2 is SMNVEV (reference sequence). This CDR3 has 16 amino acids. The CDR3 region has the DNA TGTGCCAGCAGTGGGGGGGGGACGGGGTCTTATTCACCCCTCCACTTT. Translated, it gives CASSGGGTGSYSPLHF.

The chain employs TRBV12-3 or TRBV12-4 and TRBJ1-4; D is undetermined. This CDR3 contains 12 residues. Trimming cost V 6 bases and J 7 bases, with 9 bases left between them. CDR3 nucleotides: TGTGCCAGCAGGTCTGACACTGAAAAACTGTTTTTT. Translating gives CASRSDTEKLFF.

This clone came up once. The chain combines TRBV3-1 (or the pseudogene TRBV3-2) with TRBJ2-7, with 10 bases lining up with TRBD2. From germline, CDR1 is LGHDT and CDR2 YNNKEL (reference sequence). Trimming removed 2 bases from V and 9 bases from J; junction bases left unmatched: 10. The CDR3 runs 15 residues. The chain's CDR3 is CASSQFQSGGAWQYF. The CDR3 DNA reads TGTGCCAGCAGCCAATTTCAAAGCGGGGGGGCGTGGCAGTACTTC.

V and J are TRBV5-5 and TRBJ2-3; the match to TRBD1 covers 8 bases. CDR3 size: 18 residues. Looked up from germline, CDR1 is SGHKS and CDR2 is YYEKEE (reference sequence). V lost 3 bases and J lost 0; bases outside the gene matches: 12. DNA for the CDR3: TGTGCCAGCAGCTGGTCGTTTTGGACAGGGTCCAGCACAGATACGCAGTATTTT. Its protein product is CASSWSFWTGSSTDTQYF.

The chain links TRBV27 to TRBJ1-2; no clear D gene. V lost 0 bases, J lost 1 base, and 6 bases lay in between. The CDR3 sequence is 14 residues long. CDR1 MNHEY and CDR2 SMNVEV come from the germline V gene (reference sequence). The CDR3 reads CASSLSQYNYGYTF. CDR3 DNA sequence: TGTGCCAGCAGTTTATCACAGTATAACTATGGCTACACCTTC.